This TCR beta chain was identified in a study of tumor-infiltrating lymphocytes in primary liver carcinoma. Findings and caveats of the study: Tumors had a top-250-clone fraction that was significantly higher than blood (p = 0.039).

The study co-extracted DNA and RNA from 20-30 mg of unsorted bulk tissue. There were five separate regions sampled from each tumor. A word on this clonotype: Its antigen is unknown.

CDR3 length equals 14 residues. Germline V gives CDR1 MDHEN, CDR2 SYDVKM. Trimming removed 11 bases at V and 0 bases at J, with 16 bases between. With a constant-region primer, TCR beta cDNA was made from approximately 520 ng of total RNA. Libraries covering TCR beta were generated through three nested multiplex PCR rounds (using a slightly modified ARM-PCR). Two initial PCR rounds of roughly 10 cycles each paired TRBV1-TRBV30 forward primers with a C-beta reverse primer. TCRdb analysed the multiplex PCR reads with MiXCR anew, one entry per CDR3 protein. The sample has 95,000 to 150,000 distinct CDR3 sequences, under 65% seen once; the top ten hold approximately 8%.

The sequencing input was liver tumor tissue from sampling region 3. Regarding subset: tumor region T3, left-lateral pole. The chain recombines TRBV28 with TRBJ1-2, with D unresolved. This sequence was found in a woman aged 55-69 years with primary liver carcinoma and hepatitis B virus infection. As DNA, the CDR3 is TGTGCCGGCATCACCGGGAGATCTAACTATGGCTACACCTTC. Translated, it gives CAGITGRSNYGYTF.